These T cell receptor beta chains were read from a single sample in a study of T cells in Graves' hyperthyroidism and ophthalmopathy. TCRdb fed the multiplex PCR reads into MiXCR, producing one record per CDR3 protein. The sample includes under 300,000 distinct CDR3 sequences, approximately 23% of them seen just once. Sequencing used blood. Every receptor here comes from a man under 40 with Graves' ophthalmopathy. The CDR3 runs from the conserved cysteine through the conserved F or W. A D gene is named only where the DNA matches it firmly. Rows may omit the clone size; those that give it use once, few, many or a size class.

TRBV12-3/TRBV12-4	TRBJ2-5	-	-	TGTGCCAGCACTCCCCCGGGACGACAACAGACCCAGTACTTC	CASTPPGRQQTQYF
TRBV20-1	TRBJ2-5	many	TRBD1	TGCAGTGCTACAAGAGGGGGCGGTGAGACCCAGTACTTC	CSATRGGGETQYF
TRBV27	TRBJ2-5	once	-	TGTGCCAGCAGTTTATGGGGGCCCCAAGAGACCCAGTACTTC	CASSLWGPQETQYF
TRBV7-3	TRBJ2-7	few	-	TGTGCCAGCAGCCCAGGGGGGACTCTTTACGAGCAGTACTTC	CASSPGGTLYEQYF
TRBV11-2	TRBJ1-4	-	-	TGTGCCAGCAGCTCCGAAGGAAAACTGTTTTTT	CASSSEGKLFF
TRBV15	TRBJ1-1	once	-	TGTGCCACCAGCAGAGGGGAGCCGGGCCTCGCTTTCTTT	CATSRGEPGLAFF
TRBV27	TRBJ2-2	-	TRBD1	TGTGCCAGCAGCCCCCATGGACAGGGGGCGCGGACCGGGGAGCTGTTTTTT	CASSPHGQGARTGELFF
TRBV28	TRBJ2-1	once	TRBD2	TGTGCCAGCAGTACGCAAACCGGGACTAGCGGGAGTGGAAATGAGCAGTTCTTC	CASSTQTGTSGSGNEQFF
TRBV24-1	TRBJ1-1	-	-	TGTGCCACCAGTGGCCCCATGGGAAACACTGAAGCTTTCTTT	CATSGPMGNTEAFF
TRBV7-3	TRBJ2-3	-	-	TGTGCCAGCAGCTTATACCGAACAGATACGCAGTATTTT	CASSLYRTDTQYF
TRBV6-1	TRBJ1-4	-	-	TGTGCCAGCAGTCCCGGGGCCGCTCCTAATGAAAAACTGTTTTTT	CASSPGAAPNEKLFF
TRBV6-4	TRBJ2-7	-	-	TGTGCCGTCCGCCGGGACGGGTCCTACGAGCAGTACTTC	CAVRRDGSYEQYF
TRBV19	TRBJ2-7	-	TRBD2	TGTGCCAGTAGTGTCGGACTAGCGGGAGAACGGGTGGCCTACGAGCAGTACTTC	CASSVGLAGERVAYEQYF
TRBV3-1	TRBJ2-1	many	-	TGTGCCAGCAGCCAAGGATCCGGGGCCCCCTCCTACAATGAGCAGTTCTTC	CASSQGSGAPSYNEQFF
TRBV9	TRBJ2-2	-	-	TGTGCCAGCAGCGCCGACTATTTCGGGGAGCTGTTTTTT	CASSADYFGELFF
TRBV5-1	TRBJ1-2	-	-	TGCGCCAGCAGCTTGGCCGGAGTTGCAAACTATGGCTACACCTTC	CASSLAGVANYGYTF
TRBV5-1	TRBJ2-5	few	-	TGCGCCAGCAGCCCTGGACCAGGAAACGTGGAGACCCAGTACTTC	CASSPGPGNVETQYF